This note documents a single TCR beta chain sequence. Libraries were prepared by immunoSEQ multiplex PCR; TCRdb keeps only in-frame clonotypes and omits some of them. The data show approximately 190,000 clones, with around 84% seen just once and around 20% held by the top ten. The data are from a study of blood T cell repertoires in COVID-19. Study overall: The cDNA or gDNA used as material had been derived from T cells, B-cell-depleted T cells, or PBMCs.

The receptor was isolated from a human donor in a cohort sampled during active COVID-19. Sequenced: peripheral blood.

Written as DNA, the CDR3 is TGTGCCAGCAGTTTGTCGCAGGGGTGGGACGAGCAGTACTTC. It encodes CASSLSQGWDEQYF. The rearrangement uses TRBV28 and TRBJ2-7, with D perhaps matching TRBD1 (6 bases). With 3 bases removed from V and 5 bases from J, the gap between germline ends came to 14 bases. The CDR3 sequence is 14 residues long. Germline CDR1 is MDHEN and CDR2 is SYDVKM.